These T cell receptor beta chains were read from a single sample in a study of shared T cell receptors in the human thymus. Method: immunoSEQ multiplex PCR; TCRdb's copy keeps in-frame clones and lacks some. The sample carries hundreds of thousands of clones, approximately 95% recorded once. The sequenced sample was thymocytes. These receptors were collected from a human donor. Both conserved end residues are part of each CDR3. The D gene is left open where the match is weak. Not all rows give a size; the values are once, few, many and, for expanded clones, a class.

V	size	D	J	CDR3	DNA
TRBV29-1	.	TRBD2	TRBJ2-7	CSVEREGSYEQYF	TGCAGCGTTGAGCGGGAGGGAAGCTACGAGCAGTACTTC
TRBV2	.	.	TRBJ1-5	CASSEVLQNQPQHF	TGTGCCAGCAGTGAGGTCCTACAAAATCAGCCCCAGCATTTT
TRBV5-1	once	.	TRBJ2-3	CASTVKRPSTDTQYF	TGCGCCAGCACGGTCAAAAGGCCCAGCACAGATACGCAGTATTTT
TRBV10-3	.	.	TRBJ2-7	CAISEGSLSHEQYF	TGTGCCATCAGTGAAGGAAGTCTTTCCCACGAGCAGTACTTC
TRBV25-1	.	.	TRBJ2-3	CATEGQRGTPDTQYF	TGTGCCACTGAGGGACAGCGGGGTACCCCAGATACGCAGTATTTT
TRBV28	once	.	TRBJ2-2	CASSLCSIRPVHANTGELFF	TGTGCCAGCAGTTTATGCTCCATTAGACCTGTACACGCGAACACCGGGGAGCTGTTTTTT
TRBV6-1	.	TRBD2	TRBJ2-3	CASSDESGREPDTQYF	TGTGCCAGCAGTGACGAGAGCGGGAGGGAGCCAGATACGCAGTATTTT
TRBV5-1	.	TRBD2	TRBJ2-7	CASSYLAGGRYEQYF	TGCGCCAGCAGCTACTTAGCGGGAGGAAGGTACGAGCAGTACTTC
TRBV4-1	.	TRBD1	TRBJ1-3	CASSQGTGQGSFRTTSGNTIYF	TGCGCCAGCAGCCAGGGCACGGGACAGGGGAGTTTTAGGACTACATCTGGAAACACCATATATTTT
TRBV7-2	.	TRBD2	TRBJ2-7	CASSRTRIREELNEQYF	TGTGCCAGCAGCAGAACACGCATTCGGGAGGAGCTTAACGAGCAGTACTTC
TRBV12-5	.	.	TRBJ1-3	CASGLRLSGGRASGNTIYF	TGTGCTAGTGGTTTGCGCCTGTCCGGGGGGAGAGCCTCTGGAAACACCATATATTTT
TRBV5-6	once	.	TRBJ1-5	CASSLAGDTQPQHF	TGTGCCAGCAGCTTGGCTGGCGATACCCAGCCCCAGCATTTT
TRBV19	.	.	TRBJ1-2	CASTRTLYGYTF	TGTGCCAGTACCCGGACTCTCTATGGCTACACCTTC
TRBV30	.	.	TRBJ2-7	CAWTVRLRSSYEQYF	TGTGCCTGGACCGTCCGGCTTCGTAGCTCCTACGAGCAGTACTTC
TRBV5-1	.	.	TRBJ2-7	CASSPIPASSYEQYF	TGCGCCAGCAGCCCTATTCCTGCGAGCTCCTACGAGCAGTACTTC
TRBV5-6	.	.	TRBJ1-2	CASSPRGGRDYGYTF	TGTGCCAGCAGTCCTCGAGGCGGAAGGGACTATGGCTACACCTTC
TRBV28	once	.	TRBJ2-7	CASSFQGGRLEQYF	TGTGCCAGCAGTTTCCAGGGCGGTAGGCTGGAGCAGTACTTC
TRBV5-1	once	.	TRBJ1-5	CASSLGGSNQPQHF	TGCGCCAGCAGCTTGGGAGGTAGCAATCAGCCCCAGCATTTT
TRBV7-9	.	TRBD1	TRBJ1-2	CASTSDRGRGNYGYTF	TGTGCCAGCACCTCTGACAGGGGGCGCGGGAACTATGGCTACACCTTC
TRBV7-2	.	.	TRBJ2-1	CASSHLGRSNEQFF	TGTGCCAGCAGCCACCTCGGGAGAAGCAATGAGCAGTTCTTC
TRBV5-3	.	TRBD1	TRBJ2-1	CARSPDRGTHNEQFF	TGTGCCAGAAGCCCCGACAGGGGGACCCACAATGAGCAGTTCTTC
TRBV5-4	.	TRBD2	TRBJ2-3	CASSLVGRGGVSTDTQYF	TGTGCCAGCAGCTTGGTTGGCCGGGGGGGCGTGAGCACAGATACGCAGTATTTT
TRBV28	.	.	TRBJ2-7	CASSFTGINALREQYF	TGTGCCAGCAGTTTCACAGGGATCAACGCCCTACGAGAGCAGTACTTC
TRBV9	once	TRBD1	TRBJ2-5	CASGGQGETQYF	TGTGCCAGCGGGGGACAGGGCGAGACCCAGTACTTC
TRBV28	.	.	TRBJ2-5	CASSLQLGTQYF	TGTGCCAGCAGTTTACAGCTCGGAACCCAGTACTTC
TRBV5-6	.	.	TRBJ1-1	CASSFYGRRFEAFF	TGTGCCAGCAGTTTCTACGGGCGGCGATTTGAAGCTTTCTTT
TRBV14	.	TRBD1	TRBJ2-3	CASSHFTGGASDTQYF	TGTGCCAGCAGCCATTTCACAGGGGGCGCGTCAGATACGCAGTATTTT
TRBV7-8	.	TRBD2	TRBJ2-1	CASSPGLAGGVYNEQFF	TGTGCCAGCAGCCCGGGACTAGCGGGAGGGGTTTACAATGAGCAGTTCTTC
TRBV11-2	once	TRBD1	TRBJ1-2	CASSTRQGGRYGYTF	TGTGCCAGCAGCACGAGGCAGGGGGGTCGCTATGGCTACACCTTC
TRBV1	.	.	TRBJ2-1	CTSSRSGGPLNEQFF	TGCACCAGCAGCCGGTCGGGAGGGCCCCTCAATGAGCAGTTCTTC
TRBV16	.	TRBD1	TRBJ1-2	CASSLGQSPYGYTF	TGTGCCAGCAGCCTGGGACAGTCCCCCTATGGCTACACCTTC
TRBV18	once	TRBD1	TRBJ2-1	CASSPRDRVAEQFF	TGTGCCAGCTCACCTCGGGACAGGGTGGCTGAGCAGTTCTTC
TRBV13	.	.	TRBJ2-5	CASSLVPRRETQYF	TGTGCCAGCAGCTTAGTCCCACGGCGGGAGACCCAGTACTTC
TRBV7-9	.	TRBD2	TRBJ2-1	CASSPGLAGGSSYNEQFF	TGTGCCAGCAGCCCGGGACTAGCGGGGGGGAGCTCCTACAATGAGCAGTTCTTC
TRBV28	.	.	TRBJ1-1	CASSPDGLNTEAFF	TGTGCCAGCAGTCCGGACGGATTGAACACTGAAGCTTTCTTT
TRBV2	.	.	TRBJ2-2	CASSGRAGRFPGELFF	TGTGCCAGCAGTGGACGGGCCGGGCGGTTTCCCGGGGAGCTGTTTTTT
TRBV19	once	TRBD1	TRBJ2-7	CASSTGARNEQYF	TGTGCCAGTTCGACAGGGGCCCGTAACGAGCAGTACTTC
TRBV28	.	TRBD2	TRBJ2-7	CASRPSSGFTYEQYF	TGTGCCAGCAGACCATCTAGCGGATTTACCTACGAGCAGTACTTC